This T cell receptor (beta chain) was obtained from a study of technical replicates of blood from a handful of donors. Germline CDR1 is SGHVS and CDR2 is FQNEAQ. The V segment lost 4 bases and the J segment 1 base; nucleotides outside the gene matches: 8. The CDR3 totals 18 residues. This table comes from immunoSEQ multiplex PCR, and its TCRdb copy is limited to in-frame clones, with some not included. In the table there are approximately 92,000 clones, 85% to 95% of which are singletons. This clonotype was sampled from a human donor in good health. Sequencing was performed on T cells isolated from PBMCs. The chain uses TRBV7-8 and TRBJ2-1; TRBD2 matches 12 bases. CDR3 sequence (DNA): TGTGCCAGCAGCTGGCGACTAGCGGGAGAAAAGTCCTACAATGAGCAGTTCTTC. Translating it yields CASSWRLAGEKSYNEQFF.